This record covers a single TCR beta chain. There are many counts of this clonotype. Its antigen is unknown. The input lacks base qualities; no much larger clone sits a single base away. Library preparation employed multiplex PCR. Sequenced on an Illumina HiSeq 4000. To build TCR beta libraries, CDR3 regions were amplified by Arm-PCR using iRepertoire HTBI primers. Before sequencing, the PCR products underwent gel purification. The authors' analysis ran thus. Across samples, approximately 68 TRBV and 13 to 15 TRBJ segments were identified and used for gene usage analysis of CDR3 amino acid clonotypes. Filtered high-quality paired reads were merged into contigs using COPE and FqMerger. BLAST was used to align contigs to IMGT TRBV, TRBD and TRBJ reference genes, and CDR3 was defined according to IMGT. Any clonotype with a frequency above 0.1% was counted as a highly expanded clone. Shannon entropy served as the measure of repertoire diversity, while the Gini coefficient captured V-J evenness. A clonotype found in more than one individual was treated as public. TCRdb reanalyzed the raw reads on its own, using fastp at Q25 for trimming and MiXCR for clone calling, and kept in-frame beta chains. Each record represents a unique CDR3 protein, reported with the most common genes and DNA among its rows. It is TCRdb's table, rather than the study itself, that gives the V and J calls and clone size. The sample yields hundreds of thousands of distinct CDR3 sequences; 13% were counted once. Roughly 10% of the sample goes to the ten largest clones.

These data originate in a study of regulatory T cells in long-lasting Graves disease (dated by TCRdb to the early 2020s). About the study as a whole: Patients with newly diagnosed Graves' disease had been on antithyroid drugs for under 3 months. Persistent Graves' disease patients were compared with newly diagnosed Graves' disease patients by peripheral blood TCR sequencing and RNA sequencing. The study was conducted in China and was registered as a clinical trial. TCR sequencing covered approximately 13 persistent and roughly 20 newly diagnosed Graves' disease patients, about 35 samples in total.

Taken from the germline V gene (reference sequence), the CDR1 and CDR2 loops are LGHDT and YNNKEL. From its cysteine to its phenylalanine, the CDR3 spans 14 amino acids. Left in the record is the CDR3 DNA by itself, 42 bases read in frame from the first base. Trimming takes 0 bases from V and 9 bases from J, and the germline ends sit 12 bases apart. Study-wide findings and limitations: As a limitation, the authors acknowledged that the small sample size may reduce accuracy. Because the primary lesion, thyroid tissue, could not be accessed, the study looked at peripheral blood alone. Only the TCR beta chain was sequenced and analyzed. Persistent patients shared more public clonotypes among themselves (around 2,500) than newly diagnosed patients did (approximately 970). Persistent Graves' disease patients showed lower TCR Shannon entropy and fewer highly expanded clones than newly diagnosed patients, suggesting clonal expansion. TRBV28, TRBJ1-2 and TRBJ2-5 were preferentially used in persistent disease, while TRBV20-1 and TRBJ2-1 were favored in newly diagnosed disease.

This specimen's time point label, per the study, means: newly diagnosed GD, antithyroid drugs for less than 3 months. For both TCR sequencing and RNA sequencing, RNA was extracted from PBMCs in TRIzol. The diagnosis of Graves' disease was made according to American Thyroid Association guidelines. Recruitment of patients was carried out at an endocrinology department in Xi'an, China. Each patient gave approximately 8.8 milliliters of peripheral blood, collected in an EDTA anticoagulant tube. Ficoll Paque Plus density gradient separation was used to isolate PBMCs, and no further T cell sorting was performed. An Agilent 2100 Bioanalyzer and agarose gel were used to check RNA quality, and a NanoDrop 2000 was used to measure RNA concentration. These data were also filed under a second study, of T cells in Graves' hyperthyroidism and ophthalmopathy. As the second publication notes: Stable Graves' hyperthyroidism was defined as the absence of progression to ophthalmopathy over 18 months of follow-up. Hyperthyroidism patients were aged 18 to 65 years and newly diagnosed, with disease duration of less than 2 months. The study excluded patients with uncontrolled infections, other autoimmune diseases, pregnancy or lactation. Diagnoses were established on the basis of clinical symptoms, serum thyroxine and TRAb, thyroid ultrasound, and orbital computed tomography. For the first round of RT-PCR on the TCR CDR3, the HTBI primer set was used together with the Qiagen OneStep RT-PCR kit. Most expanded thyroid clonotypes (frequency above 0.001) were also detected in blood, a finding suggesting that blood repertoires may reflect thyroid immune responses. In cross-validation, a model built on a 13 V-J signature told ophthalmopathy apart from stable hyperthyroidism with 87.88% sensitivity and roughly 82% specificity, and in testing the same model reached 80%/75%. During validation, the model predicted progression to ophthalmopathy a median of about 6.3 months ahead of onset, with roughly 65% sensitivity and about 75% specificity. To identify distinguishing TCR V-J signatures, a discovery cohort of about 100 patients was used, comprising approximately 40 with Graves' ophthalmopathy and under 60 with stable Graves' hyperthyroidism. Whether ophthalmopathy could be predicted prospectively was tested in an independent validation cohort made up of fewer than 20 hyperthyroidism patients plus 17 patients who later progressed to ophthalmopathy. The roughly 90 discovery patients were divided at random into training and test sets in a 7:3 ratio. In more than 5 Graves' hyperthyroidism patients, the study also compared T-cell repertoires from thyroid tissue with T-cell repertoires from blood. After sampling, hyperthyroidism patients received methimazole starting at 30 mg daily, and ophthalmopathy patients received high-dose intravenous methylprednisolone. Libraries were constructed in a second round of multiplex PCR, after which size selection and purification were carried out. Sequencing of the libraries was done on an Illumina HiSeq2000 using paired-end 100 bp reads. SOAPnuke was used to process the raw data, throwing out any read that contained adapters or uncalled bases, had a mean Phred below 15, or lacked an exact constant-primer or identifier match. COPE v1.2.5 was used to merge high-quality paired reads, and clonotypes were defined as unique nucleotide sequences. MiTCR v1.1 was used to align the clonotypes against IMGT TRBV, TRBD and TRBJ reference segments. Analysis was restricted to V-J combinations with a frequency above 0.0001, which covered over 98% of repertoires. The TCS score was defined as the ratio of F50 (clonal expansion) to E x V (chaos), calculated using BLOSUM62-based TCRdist between CDR3 peptides within each V-J. Welch's t-statistics and random forest reduced around 550 V-J features to roughly 13, which were used in a naive Bayes classifier (R e1071). Sample size was not statistically predetermined, and investigators were not blinded to group allocation. The paper reports TCR Vbeta CDR3 sequencing of 140 or so peripheral blood samples: under 45 ophthalmopathy, under 85 hyperthyroidism and around 17 progressor patients.

This receptor was taken from a man aged 25 to 40 with Graves disease. Donor details come from another sample of the same person, matched by shared clones. Recombination joined TRBV3-1 with TRBJ2-1; TRBD1 might be the D gene, on 5 matching bases. Source: peripheral blood mononuclear cells (PBMCs), taken at new diagnosis, from a patient treated with antithyroid drugs. The CDR3 region reads CASSQDRERSEQFF. The DNA sequence reads TGTGCCAGCAGCCAAGACAGGGAACGCAGTGAGCAGTTCTTC.